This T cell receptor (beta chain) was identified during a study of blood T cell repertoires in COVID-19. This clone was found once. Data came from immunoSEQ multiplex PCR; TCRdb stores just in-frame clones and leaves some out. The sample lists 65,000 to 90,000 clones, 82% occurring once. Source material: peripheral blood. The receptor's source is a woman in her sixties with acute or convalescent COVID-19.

This CDR3 reads CASSLISGLSYEQYF. The CDR3 nucleotides read TGTGCCAGCAGCTTGATCTCAGGGCTCTCCTACGAGCAGTACTTC. The genes are TRBV5-8 and TRBJ2-7, with a tentative D call TRBD1 (5 bases). The CDR3 sequence is 15 residues long. Germline CDR1 SGHTS, CDR2 YDEGEE. Between the trimmed V and J ends, which lost 1 base and 0 bases, there was a span of 11 bases.